The entry below gives a single T cell receptor (beta chain) sequence along with its context. Its antigen target is currently unknown. Base qualities are not recorded, but no much larger clone differs from it by a single base. Libraries were made using RT-PCR. The sequencer was an Illumina HiSeq 2500. TCRdb took the public reads, trimmed them with fastp at Q25, ran MiXCR for clone calling and kept in-frame beta chains. Rows matching on CDR3 protein sequence are summarized as one entry with the most common DNA and genes. This sample is represented by about 170,000 distinct CDR3 sequences; about 12% of them were singletons. Together, the top ten hold 25% to 35% of the sample. This sample stems from a study of response to subunit inactivated influenza vaccine (dated by TCRdb to the late 2010s). About the investigation overall: To follow how T cells responded to a trivalent subunit inactivated influenza vaccine, the researchers relied on deep quantitative profiling of the T cell receptor repertoire.

Overall study outcomes, separate from this receptor: According to the authors, only a limited number of new T cells may be recruited by each seasonal influenza vaccination.

The CDR3 holds 14 amino acids from the cysteine to the phenylalanine. The CDR3 DNA has 42 bases and is translated from base 1. V loses 5 bases of germline sequence and J loses 3 bases, and the interval between the two ends is 17 bases. Taken from the germline V gene (reference sequence), the CDR1 and CDR2 loops are DFQATT and SNEGSKA. The sample was also reused in another study, on T cells expressing NK-cell markers. The second publication reports: TCR beta cDNA libraries were made by 5'RACE template switching that added a universal primer site and unique molecular identifiers. TCR beta-chain repertoires were profiled in sorted CD3+CD56+NKG2C+, CD3+CD56+NKG2C- and CD3+CD56-NKG2C+ T-cell subsets from fewer than 10 donors. Seven of the eight sequenced donors were HCMV-seropositive and one was HCMV-seronegative. To restrict sorting to alphabetaTCR-expressing T cells, an anti-gammadeltaTCR antibody was added in several experiments. In over five donors, the dominant CD3+CD56+NKG2C+ clonotypes were among the top 10 CD8+ clonotypes and accounted for roughly 1.0-7.0% of CD8+ T cells. Those dominant clonotypes were again the most abundant among CD3+CD56-NKG2C+ cells in a few donors, at about 25-60.1%. It remained unclear whether the expanded NKG2C-expressing T cell clones were specific for HCMV antigens. The eight sequenced donors were randomly selected healthy volunteers, three men and five women. A commercial ELISA kit detecting HCMV-specific IgG in serum was used to determine HCMV serostatus. Peripheral blood mononuclear cells were isolated from blood by Ficoll density gradient centrifugation. Using Miltenyi isolation kits, CD4+ and CD8+ T cells were isolated from PBMC through magnetic immunoseparation. cDNA synthesis was primed from the TCR beta constant segment and was followed by two successive PCR amplification steps. Sequencing of the libraries produced 2 x 150 bp reads on Illumina HiSeq 2000/2500, MiSeq or NextSeq. MIGEC handled demultiplexing of the reads and grouping by UMI, while MiTCR was used to assemble and quantify clonotypes. Only TCR cDNA sequences supported by at least two reads were kept to exclude erroneous sequences. The tcR package was used for downstream repertoire analysis, and clonotypes were matched between fractions using CDR3 nucleotide sequence together with V segment. VDJmatch was used to annotate antigen specificity against VDJdb, with one amino acid substitution in CDR3 allowed.

The clonotype originates from a man in his fifties or sixties who received an inactivated influenza vaccine. Donor details come from another sample of the same person, matched by shared clones. The chain couples TRBV20-1 to TRBJ2-7; the D segment could be TRBD2, given 6 matching bases. Sequenced material: CD8+ T cells sorted from PBMCs, taken 12 days after vaccination. Here the CDR3 is given as CSARLALVGYEQYF. The DNA sequence follows: TGCAGTGCTCGGCTAGCGTTAGTTGGCTACGAGCAGTACTTC.